This is a list of T cell receptor beta chains from one sample in a study of blood T cell repertoires in COVID-19. Sequenced by immunoSEQ multiplex PCR; TCRdb stores in-frame clones only, minus some. This sample has 95,000 or so clones, with more than 70% found just once. Material: peripheral blood. The source of these receptors is a human donor in a cohort sampled during active COVID-19. CDR3s include the opening cysteine and the closing phenylalanine or tryptophan. D genes are given only for firm matches. Clone size is given for some rows only: seen once, a few or many times, or a class if the clone is expanded.

>-|TRBV5-1|-|TRBJ2-5|14
TGCGCCAGCAGCACCGGGACTCCGTCCGCGACCCAGTACTTC
CASSTGTPSATQYF
>-|TRBV4-3|-|TRBJ1-4|16
TGCGCCAGCAGCCCCCACTGGACACAGGCTAATGAAAAACTGTTTTTT
CASSPHWTQANEKLFF
>TRBD2|TRBV4-1|-|TRBJ2-5|15
TGCGCCAGCAAGCCTAGCGGGGGGCCAGGGGAGACCCAGTACTTC
CASKPSGGPGETQYF
>-|TRBV27|-|TRBJ1-5|15
TGTGCCAGCAGCCGCGGGGGGGGGAACTATCAGCCCCAGCATTTT
CASSRGGGNYQPQHF
>-|TRBV6-5|-|TRBJ2-1|14
TGTGCCAGCCGCCGGGGGGCTACCTACAATGAGCAGTTCTTC
CASRRGATYNEQFF
>-|TRBV5-1|few|TRBJ2-1|13
TGCGCCAGCAGCTTACAAGTGCAGAATGAGCAGTTCTTC
CASSLQVQNEQFF
>-|TRBV30|-|TRBJ2-3|14
TGTGCCTGGAAGATCGGCGGGGTCACAGATACGCAGTATTTT
CAWKIGGVTDTQYF
>TRBD2|TRBV5-6|once|TRBJ2-7|16
TGTGCCAGCAGCTTGTTGGGGCGGGGGGGCACCTACGAGCAGTACTTC
CASSLLGRGGTYEQYF
>TRBD1|TRBV18|few|TRBJ2-7|15
TGTGCCAGCTCACCTCTCAAACAGGGGGCCCACGAGCAGTACTTC
CASSPLKQGAHEQYF
>-|TRBV7-9|-|TRBJ2-5|14
TGTGCCAGCAGCTTAGTTGGCTACCAAGAGACCCAGTACTTC
CASSLVGYQETQYF
>-|TRBV19|once|TRBJ1-4|16
TGTGCCAGTAGTCGGGGGGTAGGGGTCACAACGGAAAAACTGTTTTTT
CASSRGVGVTTEKLFF
>-|TRBV5-1|-|TRBJ1-3|14
TGCGCAGCAGCTTTTCAGGGGACTGGAAACACCATATATTTT
CAAAFQGTGNTIYF
>-|TRBV3-1/TRBV3-2|-|TRBJ1-6|15
TGTGCCAGCAGCCCCGCGGTAAATCAGGGGTCACCCCTCCACTTT
CASSPAVNQGSPLHF
>TRBD2|TRBV5-1|few|TRBJ2-5|15
TGCGCCAGCGGGGCGGGCGGGACTAGCGGAGAGACCCAGTACTTC
CASGAGGTSGETQYF
>-|TRBV7-7|-|TRBJ2-3|13
TGTGCCAGCAGCCGAGACTACGGAGATACGCAGTATTTT
CASSRDYGDTQYF
>-|TRBV7-9|-|TRBJ2-7|15
TGTGCCAGCAGTAATAGGAGGAGGGCGCACTACGAGCAGTACTTC
CASSNRRRAHYEQYF
>-|TRBV30|-|TRBJ1-6|14
TGTGCCTGGAGTCGCCTCGGGGGTATTTCACCCCTCCACTTT
CAWSRLGGISPLHF
>-|TRBV5-1|-|TRBJ2-1|14
TGCGCCAGCAGCTTGGGCCCTAGAAACAATGAGCAGTTCTTC
CASSLGPRNNEQFF
>-|TRBV5-1|-|TRBJ1-1|16
TGCGCCAGCAGCCCGATATGGAGTTCCATGAACACTGAAGCTTTCTTT
CASSPIWSSMNTEAFF
>-|TRBV18|-|TRBJ2-7|14
TGTGCCAGCTCACCTCTGGAAAGAACACGCGGGCAGTACTTC
CASSPLERTRGQYF
>TRBD2|TRBV27|-|TRBJ2-1|16
TGTGCCAGCAGTTTATGGGGCGGGGGGGCCGACAATGAGCAGTTCTTC
CASSLWGGGADNEQFF
>-|TRBV3-1/TRBV3-2|-|TRBJ1-1|15
TGTGCCAGCAGCACAAACCAGGAAATGAACACTGAAGCTTTCTTT
CASSTNQEMNTEAFF
>-|TRBV7-3|-|TRBJ2-3|15
TGTGCCAGCAGCTTGGGGCCAGGTAGCACAGATACGCAGTATTTT
CASSLGPGSTDTQYF
>TRBD2|TRBV4-2|-|TRBJ2-7|15
TGTGCCAGCAGCCCAGGGACTAGTCAAGCCTACGAGCAGTACTTC
CASSPGTSQAYEQYF
>-|TRBV6-5|-|TRBJ1-2|12
TGTGCCAGCAGTAACCCTCTATATGGCTACACCTTC
CASSNPLYGYTF
>-|TRBV25-1|-|TRBJ2-7|11
TGTGCCAGCAGTCGACCGGGAGAGCAGTACTTC
CASSRPGEQYF
>-|TRBV27|-|TRBJ1-2|13
TGTGCCAGCAGTTTAACAGGAGCGCGTGGCTACACCTTC
CASSLTGARGYTF
>TRBD1|TRBV9|once|TRBJ2-5|15
TGTGCCAGCAGCGATATCGGGACAGGAGGGAAGACCCAGTACTTC
CASSDIGTGGKTQYF
>-|TRBV7-2|few|TRBJ2-1|15
TGTGCCAGCAGCCCGGACTCAACCAACCGCAATGAGCAGTTCTTC
CASSPDSTNRNEQFF
>TRBD1|TRBV7-2|few|TRBJ2-7|13
TGTGCCAGCAGCTCGGACAGGGGCTACGAGCAGTACTTC
CASSSDRGYEQYF
>TRBD1|TRBV18|-|TRBJ1-2|15
TGTGCCAGCTCACCTATCCGACAGGGCTATGCTGGCTACACCTTC
CASSPIRQGYAGYTF
>TRBD1|TRBV15|-|TRBJ2-6|16
TGTGCCACCGGGACAGGGAGGTTTCGTGGGGCCAACGTCCTGACTTTC
CATGTGRFRGANVLTF
>-|TRBV7-6|-|TRBJ2-2|16
TGTGCCAGCAGCTTACATCAGGGATCGAACACCGGGGAGCTGTTTTTT
CASSLHQGSNTGELFF
>TRBD1|TRBV5-4|-|TRBJ1-1|14
TGTGCCAGCAGCCGGGACAGCTCGAACACTGAAGCTTTCTTT
CASSRDSSNTEAFF
>-|TRBV21-1|few|TRBJ2-1|12
TGTGCCAGCATCTTCCCCTACAATGAGCAGTTCTTC
CASIFPYNEQFF
>-|TRBV11-2|-|TRBJ2-2|14
TGTGCCAGCAGCTCCGGGTGGCACACCGGGGAGCTGTTTTTT
CASSSGWHTGELFF
>-|TRBV11-3|-|TRBJ2-1|13
TGTGCCAGCAGCCCCCGGTCCGGGGATGAGCAGTTCTTC
CASSPRSGDEQFF
>-|TRBV3-1/TRBV3-2|-|TRBJ2-7|14
TGTGCCAGCAGCCAAGTCGGAGGGATCTACGAGCAGTACTTC
CASSQVGGIYEQYF
>TRBD1|TRBV7-2|-|TRBJ2-2|15
TGTGCCAGCAGCTTGGGACAGCAGAACACCGGGGAGCTGTTTTTT
CASSLGQQNTGELFF
>-|TRBV7-9|-|TRBJ2-1|12
TGTGCCAGCAGCCCTAGTCTCAATGAGCAGTTCTTC
CASSPSLNEQFF
>TRBD2|TRBV5-1|-|TRBJ2-3|15
TGCGCCAGCAGCTCTAGCGGGGGCAGCACAGATACGCAGTATTTT
CASSSSGGSTDTQYF
>TRBD2|TRBV7-9|-|TRBJ2-1|12
TGTGCCGAAAGAGGACTAGCAGGTGAGCAGTTCTTC
CAERGLAGEQFF
>-|TRBV6-5|few|TRBJ1-6|15
TGTGCCAGCAGTTATTTTACAGGAGACAATTCACCCCTCCACTTT
CASSYFTGDNSPLHF
>-|TRBV5-6|-|TRBJ2-5|15
TGTGCCAGCAGCTTGACAGTACCAAGACAAGAGACCCAGTACTTC
CASSLTVPRQETQYF
>TRBD1|TRBV7-2|few|TRBJ2-7|14
TGTGCCAGCTCCGGGACAGGGGGTTTGAACGAGCAGTACTTC
CASSGTGGLNEQYF
>-|TRBV7-8|-|TRBJ1-4|15
TGTGCCAGCAGCTTGCGGTCAGCTCTCAATGAAAAACTGTTTTTT
CASSLRSALNEKLFF
>-|TRBV27|-|TRBJ1-2|15
TGTGCCAGCAGTTCACCGGGATCTAACAACTATGGCTACACCTTC
CASSSPGSNNYGYTF
>-|TRBV6-2/TRBV6-3|-|TRBJ1-1|13
TGTGCCAGCAGTTACGAGGGGAACACTGAAGCTTTCTTT
CASSYEGNTEAFF
>-|TRBV3-1/TRBV3-2|-|TRBJ1-5|13
TGTGCCAGCAGCCTTCCGGGGTATCAGCCCCAGCATTTT
CASSLPGYQPQHF
>TRBD1|TRBV11-3|-|TRBJ2-1|16
TGTGCCAGCAGCCCGGGACAGGGGGATAGGGTGGATGAGCAGTTCTTC
CASSPGQGDRVDEQFF
>-|TRBV7-3|-|TRBJ1-1|14
TGTGCCAGCAGCTTAGGGCAGTCGAACACTGAAGCTTTCTTT
CASSLGQSNTEAFF
>-|TRBV16|-|TRBJ1-5|13
TGTGCCAGCTCCGGACAGAACAATCAGCCCCAGCATTTT
CASSGQNNQPQHF
>-|TRBV9|-|TRBJ1-3|16
TGTGCCAGCAGCACAAGAACAGGGCGCTCTGGAAACACCATATATTTT
CASSTRTGRSGNTIYF
>-|TRBV28|-|TRBJ1-4|15
TGTGCCAGCAGTCCACCGGTCATAGGAGGTGAAAAACTGTTTTTT
CASSPPVIGGEKLFF